The 10 T cell receptor beta chains below were found in one sample sequenced in a study of blood T cell repertoires in COVID-19. Sequencing used immunoSEQ multiplex PCR; TCRdb keeps in-frame clones, though not all of them. The table has under 300,000 clones, around nine tenths seen once. Source material: PBMCs or T cells enriched from blood (not recorded which). These TCRs come from a young woman who had recovered from COVID-19.

V is TRBV12-3 or TRBV12-4 and J is TRBJ1-3; D gene unclear. Trimming shortened V by 8 bases and J by 5 bases, and 7 bases separated the two germline ends. The CDR3 sequence is 11 residues long. The CDR3 DNA is TGTGCCAGCGCGACTCGAAACACCATATATTTT. It is translated as CASATRNTIYF.

The V gene is TRBV9, the J gene TRBJ2-1, with 7 bases aligning to TRBD2. The CDR3 totals 14 residues. The ends lost 1 base at V and 2 bases at J; junction bases unmatched: 0. Germline V lookup: CDR1 SGDLS, CDR2 YYNGEE. The CDR3 nucleotides are TGTGCCAGCAGCGTAACTAGCGCCTACAATGAGCAGTTCTTC. It is translated as CASSVTSAYNEQFF.

This chain uses TRBV19 with TRBJ1-5; TRBD1 matches at 8 bases. Germline lookup yields CDR1 LNHDA and CDR2 SQIVND (reference sequence). Trimming cost V 4 bases and J 3 bases; bases outside gene matches: 8. This CDR3 is built from 16 residues. The chain's CDR3 is CASSKGRQGINQPQHF. CDR3 nucleotides: TGTGCCAGTAGTAAGGGCAGACAGGGGATCAATCAGCCCCAGCATTTT.

CDR3 in DNA: TGTGCCAGCAGCTCGATGATTGGAGGGGTGAATGAAGCTTTCTTT. Residues: CASSSMIGGVNEAFF. The J gene is TRBJ1-1, the V gene TRBV7-9, with D possibly TRBD1 on 5 matching bases. Trimming took 4 bases from V and 7 from J, leaving 19 bases between them. The CDR3 has 15 amino acids. CDR1 and CDR2 from the germline V gene are SEHNR and FQNEAQ (reference sequence).

J is TRBJ1-1 and V is TRBV7-9; 8 bases agree with TRBD1. V lost 0 bases to trimming and J lost 4 bases; unmatched junction nucleotides: 4. This CDR3 has 15 residues. Looked up from germline, CDR1 is SEHNR and CDR2 is FQNEAQ (reference sequence). The CDR3 loop reads CASSLAPGTGTEAFF. In DNA form, the CDR3 reads TGTGCCAGCAGCTTAGCGCCTGGGACAGGCACTGAAGCTTTCTTT.

V is TRBV14 and J is TRBJ1-1; D is uncertain. Germline V gene lookup returns CDR1 SGHDN and CDR2 FVKESK. This CDR3 spans 14 amino acids. Trimming removed 2 bases from V and 8 bases from J, with 15 bases in between. The CDR3 spells CASSQSRRTGEAFF. The CDR3 nucleotides are TGTGCCAGCAGCCAATCAAGACGGACGGGGGAAGCTTTCTTT.

The V gene is TRBV27, the J gene TRBJ1-1; no clear D. Trimming shortened V by 3 bases and J by 4 bases, and 9 bases separated the two germline ends. Looked up from germline, CDR1 is MNHEY and CDR2 is SMNVEV (reference sequence). This CDR3 region has 13 residues. The CDR3 region is CASSFSRGTEAFF. The CDR3, as DNA: TGTGCCAGCAGTTTCTCGCGGGGCACTGAAGCTTTCTTT.

The gene calls are TRBV28 and TRBJ1-1, with D unresolved. The CDR3 runs to 13 residues. V lost 6 bases, J lost 1 base, and 9 bases lay in between. The germline V gene encodes CDR1 MDHEN and CDR2 SYDVKM. This CDR3 is CASSLRQNTEAFF. The CDR3 DNA reads TGTGCCAGCAGCCTTCGACAGAACACTGAAGCTTTCTTT.

This clone has only one observation. The V call is TRBV7-8, the J call TRBJ1-2, with TRBD1 matching over 7 bases. V trimming: 3 bases; J trimming: 8 bases; junction bases outside the gene matches: 6. There are 13 residues in the CDR3. Germline assignment: CDR1 SGHVS and CDR2 FQNEAQ. CDR3 in DNA: TGTGCCAGCAGCTTTCGACAGGGCGGCGGCTACACCTTC. Translating it yields CASSFRQGGGYTF.

The gene calls are TRBV6-1 and TRBJ2-1, with 7 bases identical to TRBD1. CDR1 is MNHNS and CDR2 is SASEGT in the germline V gene. The CDR3 has 16 residues. The trim removed 4 bases at V and 1 base at J, leaving 7 bases unmatched. Here the CDR3 DNA reads TGTGCCAGCAGTGCCACAGGGGAAAGTTCCTACAATGAGCAGTTCTTC. It codes for CASSATGESSYNEQFF.